This T cell receptor beta chain was recovered during a study of blood T cell repertoires in COVID-19. Study context: Samples representing acute and convalescent COVID-19 were sourced from the United States, Italy and Spain.

The table came from immunoSEQ multiplex PCR; TCRdb's copy has only in-frame clones and leaves some out. The sample yields 230,000 or so clones, more than 70% seen once. CDR1 and CDR2 (germline): SGHRS, YFSETQ. The CDR3 covers 16 residues. Trimming took off 1 base at V and 8 bases at J, with 18 bases between the two ends. The material sequenced was peripheral blood. The chain recombines TRBV5-1 with TRBJ1-4; D possibly corresponds to TRBD1 (5 bases). The origin of this receptor is a man aged 40-49 years with active or convalescent COVID-19. This CDR3 is CASSLSSDRGAEKLFF. CDR3 nucleotide sequence: TGCGCCAGCAGCTTGAGTTCGGACCGTGGGGCCGAAAAACTGTTTTTT.